Following are 26 T cell receptor beta chains from one sample sequenced in a study of Graves' ophthalmopathy and Graves' hyperthyroidism. Amplification from RNA transcripts yielded the TCR beta CDR3 regions. The workflow started with a first-round RT-PCR run with HTBI primers and then moved on to a second-round multiplex PCR. TCRdb processed the multiplex PCR reads anew with MiXCR; each CDR3 protein has one entry. The sample holds 350,000 to 450,000 distinct CDR3 sequences, 15% to 20% seen once. Input material: peripheral blood. All receptors come from a woman between 18 and 29 years old with Graves' ophthalmopathy.

This clonotype was seen many times. The chain recombines TRBV28 with TRBJ2-1; D unclear. The V gene's germline CDR1 is MDHEN and CDR2 SYDVKM. The CDR3 is 19 amino acids. Trimming pared 5 bases from V and 3 bases from J, leaving 26 bases between. The CDR3 nucleotides are TGTGCCAGCAGTGCTAAAATCAGCCCGGGCCTTTTTAGCTACAATGAGCAGTTCTTC. Its translation is CASSAKISPGLFSYNEQFF.

This clonotype appeared many times. V is TRBV20-1 and J is TRBJ2-3; D possibly uses TRBD1 or TRBD2 (5 bases each). Trimming pared 5 bases from V and 5 bases from J, leaving 11 bases between. Germline CDR1 reads DFQATT; CDR2 reads SNEGSKA (reference sequence). The CDR3 is made up of 12 amino acids. This CDR3 reads CSAWAGGDTQYF. The DNA of the CDR3 is TGCAGTGCTTGGGCTGGGGGAGATACGCAGTATTTT.

The CDR3 is CASSSRVWETQYF. The CDR3 DNA is TGTGCCAGCAGCTCCAGGGTATGGGAGACCCAGTACTTC. V and J are TRBV11-2 and TRBJ2-5, with a weak D call TRBD1 (5 bases). Germline V lookup: CDR1 SGHAT, CDR2 FQNNGV. The CDR3 contains 13 residues. The germline V and J ends were trimmed by 4 bases and 5 bases, with 11 bases remaining between them.

This clonotype has ten or more counts. The V gene is TRBV30, the J gene TRBJ2-7; D remains ambiguous. V lost 0 bases, J lost 4 bases, and 4 bases lay in between. Germline V gene sequence: CDR1 GTSNPN, CDR2 SVGIG (reference sequence). The CDR3 loop spans 11 amino acids. The CDR3 DNA is TGTGCCTGGAGTGTGCTATACGAGCAGTACTTC. It translates to CAWSVLYEQYF.

The chain recombines TRBV27 with TRBJ1-2, with 7 positions matching TRBD1. The V and J ends lost 5 bases and 1 base, in that order; junction bases with no gene match: 4. The germline gives CDR1 MNHEY, CDR2 SMNVEV (reference sequence). CDR3 length: 14 residues. The CDR3 coding sequence is TGTGCCAGCAGTCGGACAGGAAATAACTATGGCTACACCTTC. Translated: CASSRTGNNYGYTF.

Many counts were recorded for this clonotype. The rearrangement uses TRBV6-5 and TRBJ2-7, with D possibly TRBD2 on 6 matching bases. Trimming stripped 6 bases from V and 0 bases from J, with 12 bases between. CDR3 length equals 14 residues. Per the germline V gene, CDR1 is MNHEY and CDR2 is SVGAGI. The CDR3 spells CASRWGESSYEQYF. CDR3 in DNA: TGTGCCAGCAGATGGGGGGAGAGCTCCTACGAGCAGTACTTC.

This clonotype was seen ten or more times. Germline and junction disagree at one end, which may indicate a read error. The V call is TRBV9, the J call TRBJ2-6; D possibly corresponds to TRBD2 (5 bases). Germline V gene sequence: CDR1 SGDLS, CDR2 YYNGEE. This CDR3 has 15 amino acids. CDR3 DNA: TGTGCCAGCGGCGTTGAGGGCTCTGGGGCCAACGTCCTGACTTTC. It yields the protein CASGVEGSGANVLTF.

This clonotype came up once. V gene TRBV28 combines with J gene TRBJ1-1, with 7 bases fitting TRBD1. Germline V gives CDR1 MDHEN, CDR2 SYDVKM. This CDR3 spans 13 amino acids. J gave up 7 bases and V 4 bases, and 6 bases lay outside the gene matches. CDR3 amino acids: CASSYRGGSEAFF. For the CDR3, the DNA is TGTGCCAGCAGTTACAGGGGCGGGAGTGAAGCTTTCTTT.

The table lists this clonotype with a few counts. The V call is TRBV7-2, the J call TRBJ2-5; D gene unclear. The CDR3 covers 13 residues. Germline V gene lookup returns CDR1 SGHTA and CDR2 FQGNSA. V was pared by 0 bases and J by 5 bases, with 7 bases between. CDR3 loop: CASSLATWETQYF. CDR3 nucleotide sequence: TGTGCCAGCAGCTTAGCGACCTGGGAGACCCAGTACTTC.

The table lists this clonotype with many counts. The V and J genes are TRBV19 and TRBJ1-1; possible D gene TRBD1, 5 bases. The CDR3 covers 12 residues. Trimming stripped 10 bases from V and 5 bases from J, with 14 bases between. Germline loops: CDR1 LNHDA, CDR2 SQIVND (reference sequence). DNA for the CDR3: TGTGCCATTCTAAGGACACCTACTGAAGCTTTCTTT. Its protein is CAILRTPTEAFF.

This clonotype was seen more than once but under ten times. This chain joins TRBV6-5 and TRBJ1-5; D ambiguous. The V gene lost 2 bases and the J gene lost 7 bases, with 9 bases spanning the gap. Per the germline V gene, CDR1 is MNHEY and CDR2 is SVGAGI. This CDR3 spans 13 amino acids. CDR3 nucleotides: TGTGCCAGCAGTTACGGGCCATACCAGCCCCAGCATTTT. Translation gives CASSYGPYQPQHF.

This clonotype was seen at least ten times. The J gene is TRBJ2-7, the V gene TRBV6-2 or TRBV6-3; possibly TRBD2 for D (5 bases). The CDR3 is 13 residues long. Germline CDR1 reads MNHEY; CDR2 reads SVGEGT. V lost 6 bases, J lost 0 bases, and 9 bases lay in between. The CDR3 DNA follows: TGTGCCAGCAGAAATGGAGGCTCCTACGAGCAGTACTTC. This codes for CASRNGGSYEQYF.

V usage is TRBV6-5 and J usage is TRBJ2-7, with 13 bases that match TRBD2. CDR1 and CDR2 from the germline V gene are MNHEY and SVGAGI. This CDR3 region has 15 residues. V was pared by 3 bases and J by 6 bases, with 5 bases of the junction left unmatched. CDR3 sequence: CASSYTSGRAAEQYF. The CDR3 DNA reads as TGTGCCAGCAGTTATACTAGCGGGAGGGCCGCCGAGCAGTACTTC.

This clonotype was recorded at least ten times. The chain couples TRBV30 to TRBJ1-1; D unresolved. Germline V lookup: CDR1 GTSNPN, CDR2 SVGIG (reference sequence). Trimming removed 6 bases from V and 5 bases from J, with 10 bases in between. The CDR3 extends over 11 amino acids. The CDR3 protein is CACPSGTEAFF. Here the CDR3 DNA reads TGTGCCTGCCCGAGTGGGACTGAAGCTTTCTTT.

This clonotype was detected ten times or more. The chain links TRBV5-1 to TRBJ1-1; D is unclear. CDR1 SGHRS and CDR2 YFSETQ come from the germline V gene. The V gene lost 4 bases and the J gene lost 0 bases, with 13 bases spanning the gap. The CDR3 has 15 residues. The CDR3 is CASSDGRGMNTEAFF. For the CDR3, the DNA is TGCGCCAGCAGCGACGGACGGGGAATGAACACTGAAGCTTTCTTT.

The rearrangement uses TRBV7-8 and TRBJ2-7; TRBD2 is a possible D gene (5 bases). CDR1 SGHVS and CDR2 FQNEAQ come from the germline V gene. This CDR3 region has 16 residues. V was shortened by 2 bases and J by 1 base, with 15 bases between the two germline ends. Here the CDR3 DNA reads TGTGCCAGCAGCTTATTTTCGGGATCACCATCCTACGAGCAGTACTTC. As protein: CASSLFSGSPSYEQYF.

The CDR3 is CASSPLTSGYTF. In nucleotides, the CDR3 is TGTGCCAGCAGCCCCTTGACATCTGGCTACACCTTC. The chain uses TRBV7-2 and TRBJ1-2; no clear D. The CDR3 has 12 amino acids. Trimming took 5 bases from V and 7 from J, leaving 11 bases between them. Germline assignment: CDR1 SGHTA and CDR2 FQGNSA.

CDR3 nucleotide sequence: TGCAGTGCTAGTTTACAGGGGAGGTCGGCGAACTATGGCTACACCTTC. It codes for CSASLQGRSANYGYTF. This sequence joins TRBV20-1 and TRBJ1-2, with TRBD1 matching 7 bases. The length of the CDR3 is 16 residues. Germline lookup yields CDR1 DFQATT and CDR2 SNEGSKA (reference sequence). With 3 bases clipped from V and 2 bases from J, the junction kept 12 bases outside the gene matches.

This clonotype appeared many times. This chain joins TRBV4-1 and TRBJ2-7; 7 bases are a match to TRBD1. The germline V gene encodes CDR1 MGHRA and CDR2 YSYEKL. The V and J ends lost 4 bases and 3 bases, in that order; junction bases with no gene match: 6. This CDR3 has 14 amino acids. CDR3 bases: TGCGCCAGCAGCCCATCGGGACAGAGCTACGAGCAGTACTTC. This gives the protein CASSPSGQSYEQYF.

Ten or more counts support this clonotype. The genes are TRBV12-3 or TRBV12-4 and TRBJ1-2, with TRBD1 identical over 8 bases. The J segment lost 2 bases and the V segment lost 5 bases, leaving 7 bases of the junction unmatched. The CDR3 is 15 amino acids. The CDR3, as DNA: TGTGCCAGCAGTCCTCAGGGACAGGTGAACTATGGCTACACCTTC. Amino acid sequence: CASSPQGQVNYGYTF.

V usage is TRBV28 and J usage is TRBJ2-7; TRBD2 matches 8 bases. CDR1 is MDHEN and CDR2 is SYDVKM in the germline V gene. The CDR3 is 14 amino acids. J lost 4 bases, V lost 8 bases, and 10 bases had no gene match. The CDR3 DNA follows: TGTGCCAGCGATAGGGGACTAGGTAGTTACGAGCAGTACTTC. This codes for CASDRGLGSYEQYF.

This clonotype was observed a few times. This sequence joins TRBV3-1 and TRBJ2-4, with TRBD1 matching over 9 bases. The ends lost 5 bases at V and 1 base at J; junction bases unmatched: 3. CDR1 and CDR2 from the germline V gene are LGHDT and YNNKEL (reference sequence). This CDR3 is 15 amino acids long. DNA of the CDR3: TGTGCCAGCAGCGGACAGGGGTTGGCCAAAAACATTCAGTACTTC. Translated, it gives CASSGQGLAKNIQYF.

This clonotype was picked up many times. The V and J genes are TRBV7-2 and TRBJ2-5, with a tentative D call TRBD1 (6 bases). The germline V and J ends were trimmed by 4 bases and 5 bases, with 20 bases remaining between them. The CDR3 spans 16 residues. Germline V gives CDR1 SGHTA, CDR2 FQGNSA. The CDR3 loop reads CASSSGTKLFHETQYF. Written as DNA, the CDR3 is TGTGCCAGCAGCTCCGGGACAAAGCTATTTCATGAGACCCAGTACTTC.

This clonotype was recorded at least ten times. J is TRBJ1-3 and V is TRBV11-2; tentatively, D is TRBD1 (6 bases). Trimming took 2 bases from V and 4 from J, leaving 15 bases between them. The CDR3 totals 16 residues. Germline assignment: CDR1 SGHAT and CDR2 FQNNGV. The CDR3 DNA sequence: TGTGCCAGCAGCTTAAAGGACAGACTTTTGGGAAACACCATATATTTT. Translation: CASSLKDRLLGNTIYF.

For this clonotype: This could be a read error, since a much larger clone is one nucleotide away. The genes are TRBV4-2 and TRBJ2-2; 9 bases are shared with TRBD2. CDR1 is LGHNA and CDR2 is YNFKEQ in the germline V gene. The V and J ends lost 7 bases and 4 bases, in that order; junction bases with no gene match: 13. CDR3 length: 17 residues. Here the CDR3 DNA reads TGTGCCAGCATCAGCAGGGGAAGCGGGAGGCTCACCGGGGAGCTGTTTTTT. It is translated as CASISRGSGRLTGELFF.

The chain has TRBV18 and TRBJ2-4; 7 bases align to TRBD1. The CDR3 is 16 residues long. The V gene end was trimmed by 3 bases and the J gene end by 1 base; junction bases not matched to a gene: 6. The germline V gene encodes CDR1 KGHSH and CDR2 LQKENI. The CDR3 sequence: CASSPGQLIAKNIQYF. DNA for the CDR3: TGTGCCAGCTCACCGGGACAGTTGATTGCCAAAAACATTCAGTACTTC.